These 27 T cell receptor beta chains were all obtained from the same sample, sequenced in a study of identical twins. Via MiXCR, TCRdb re-called the 5' RACE reads, giving one row per CDR3 protein. The table lists roughly 230,000 distinct CDR3 sequences, around 8.3% of them singletons, with 3% to 3.5% in the top ten. The sample also formed part of further work on yellow fever vaccine responses in identical twins.

The sequencing input was CD8+ T cells sorted from blood. These receptors were obtained from a woman aged 18-30 years in good health.

This clonotype was found many times. The chain is built from TRBV20-1 and TRBJ2-7; 7 positions agree with TRBD1. The trim removed 5 bases at V and 2 bases at J, leaving 12 bases unmatched. CDR3 length: 15 amino acids. The germline gives CDR1 DFQATT, CDR2 SNEGSKA (reference sequence). CDR3 protein: CSADIGGQEPYEQYF. CDR3 coding DNA: TGCAGTGCTGACATAGGTGGACAGGAGCCCTACGAGCAGTACTTC.

This clonotype has ten or more counts. The chain joins TRBV4-2 to TRBJ2-1; 9 nucleotides line up with TRBD2. J was trimmed by 3 bases and V by 0 bases; bases with no gene match: 9. CDR1 is LGHNA and CDR2 is YNFKEQ in the germline V gene. The CDR3 is 18 residues long. This CDR3 is CASSQDPLEAGGYNEQFF. As DNA, the CDR3 is TGTGCCAGCAGCCAAGATCCCCTAGAAGCGGGGGGCTACAATGAGCAGTTCTTC.

V usage is TRBV6-1 and J usage is TRBJ2-5, with TRBD2 matching 10 bases. The CDR3 spans 19 residues. V was pared by 6 bases and J by 4 bases, with 20 bases of the junction left unmatched. Germline CDR1 reads MNHNS; CDR2 reads SASEGT. The CDR3 loop is CASSRFPPDLAGGVETQYF. In nucleotides, the CDR3 is TGTGCCAGCAGCCGTTTTCCCCCAGACTTAGCGGGAGGAGTAGAGACCCAGTACTTC.

This clonotype came up a few times. The V gene is TRBV11-2, the J gene TRBJ2-7; tentatively, D is TRBD1 (6 bases). In germline, CDR1 is SGHAT, CDR2 FQNNGV. There are 19 residues in the CDR3. Trimming removed 5 bases from V and 4 bases from J, with 30 bases in between. CDR3: CASSPLGTQVSGDIYEQYF. Written as DNA, the CDR3 is TGTGCCAGCAGCCCCCTTGGGACACAGGTTTCTGGTGACATTTACGAGCAGTACTTC.

This clonotype was counted at least ten times. The V call is TRBV28, the J call TRBJ2-1; D is tentatively TRBD1 or TRBD2 (6 bases each). The germline CDR1 and CDR2 sequences are MDHEN and SYDVKM. The V end lost 4 bases, the J end lost 2 bases, and 18 bases lay between the germline ends. CDR3 length: 17 residues. The CDR3 loop reads CASSYPLGGTTYNEQFF. The CDR3 DNA reads as TGTGCCAGCAGTTACCCCTTAGGGGGGACCACCTACAATGAGCAGTTCTTC. Full variable domain (missing parts from reference TRBV28 and TRBJ2-1): DVKVTQSSRYLVKRTGEKVFLECVQDMDHENMFWYRQDPGLGLRLIYFSYDVKMKEKGDIPEGYSVSREKKERFSLILESASTNQTSMYLCASSYPLGGTTYNEQFFGPGTRLTVL.

The V gene is TRBV20-1, the J gene TRBJ2-7, with D hard to call. With 0 bases removed from V and 2 bases from J, the gap between germline ends came to 17 bases. Germline loops: CDR1 DFQATT, CDR2 SNEGSKA (reference sequence). This CDR3 spans 16 amino acids. CDR3 in DNA: TGCAGTGCTAGAGATCTCGACCGATCGACAACCTACGAGCAGTACTTC. Its translation: CSARDLDRSTTYEQYF.

This clonotype showed up many times. The chain joins TRBV12-3 or TRBV12-4 to TRBJ2-2; D may be TRBD1 (6 bases). The CDR3 is 14 amino acids. The V end lost 5 bases, the J end lost 5 bases, and 12 bases lay between the germline ends. The CDR3 DNA reads TGTGCCAGCAGTACCCTACAGGGAACCGGGGAGCTGTTTTTT. This encodes CASSTLQGTGELFF.

The chain couples TRBV12-3 or TRBV12-4 to TRBJ2-7; TRBD1 is a possible D gene (5 bases). Trimming took 2 bases from V and 3 from J, leaving 11 bases between them. This CDR3 spans 14 amino acids. The CDR3 here is CASSLSGSNYEQYF. CDR3 in DNA: TGTGCCAGCAGTTTATCAGGGTCCAACTACGAGCAGTACTTC.

Many counts were recorded for this clonotype. The chain is built from TRBV29-1 and TRBJ2-3; TRBD1 is a possible D gene (5 bases). The V end was cut by 6 bases, the J end by 3 bases, with 10 bases between. This CDR3 has 12 amino acids. Looked up from germline, CDR1 is SQVTM and CDR2 is ANQGSEA. The CDR3 nucleotides read TGCAGCGTACTGACAGCTACAGATACGCAGTATTTT. This sequence encodes CSVLTATDTQYF.

The chain employs TRBV2 and TRBJ2-5, with D tentatively TRBD1 (5 bases). In germline, CDR1 is SNHLY, CDR2 FYNNEI. V was trimmed by 7 bases and J by 4 bases, leaving 13 bases between them. The CDR3 runs to 13 residues. This chain's CDR3 is CASKSRDRETQYF. The CDR3 DNA reads TGTGCCAGCAAGTCCAGGGATAGAGAGACCCAGTACTTC.

This clonotype was counted between two and nine times. The chain links TRBV5-1 to TRBJ2-1; 10 bases are shared with TRBD2. The germline gives CDR1 SGHRS, CDR2 YFSETQ. Trimming cost V 1 base and J 5 bases; bases outside gene matches: 3. The CDR3 totals 15 residues. The CDR3 sequence: CASSLWLAGDNEQFF. The CDR3 DNA reads as TGCGCCAGCAGCTTGTGGCTAGCGGGAGACAATGAGCAGTTCTTC.

V gene TRBV2 combines with J gene TRBJ2-5; TRBD2 aligns across 7 bases. Germline V CDR1 and CDR2: SNHLY, FYNNEI. The length of the CDR3 is 12 residues. The V gene end was trimmed by 6 bases and the J gene end by 4 bases; junction bases not matched to a gene: 2. For the CDR3, the DNA is TGTGCCAGCAGCGGGAGGCGAGAGACCCAGTACTTC. It codes for CASSGRRETQYF.

This clonotype was counted ten times or more. The chain joins TRBV7-9 to TRBJ2-2; perhaps TRBD2 as D (5 bases). There are 14 residues in the CDR3. The V gene lost 5 bases and the J gene lost 8 bases, with 15 bases spanning the gap. Germline V gene data show CDR1 as SEHNR and CDR2 as FQNEAQ (reference sequence). This CDR3 is CASSAPLVPGELFF. The CDR3 DNA follows: TGTGCCAGCAGCGCCCCACTAGTTCCTGGGGAGCTGTTTTTT.

For the CDR3, the DNA is TGTGCCAGCAGCCCCGGGGGCTTCGCTGAAGCTTTCTTT. Translation: CASSPGGFAEAFF. J is TRBJ1-1 and V is TRBV11-1, with TRBD1 as a possible D gene (6 bases). The CDR3 length is 13 residues. Germline V gives CDR1 SGHAT, CDR2 FQDESV (reference sequence). Between the trimmed V and J ends, which lost 5 bases and 6 bases, there was a span of 13 bases.

The J gene is TRBJ2-5, the V gene TRBV2; TRBD1 matches 9 bases. With 6 bases clipped from V and 3 bases from J, the junction kept 8 bases outside the gene matches. Germline-derived CDR1 and CDR2 are SNHLY and FYNNEI. This CDR3 is 15 amino acids long. CDR3 residues: CASRSGTGKEETQYF. The CDR3 DNA sequence: TGTGCCAGCAGGTCCGGGACAGGGAAGGAAGAGACCCAGTACTTC.

This clonotype has just a few counts. The rearrangement uses TRBV11-2 and TRBJ2-7; D gene uncertain. The CDR3 totals 13 residues. V was pared by 5 bases and J by 3 bases, with 11 bases between. Per the germline V gene, CDR1 is SGHAT and CDR2 is FQNNGV. CDR3 sequence: CASSPPLNYEQYF. The CDR3 bases are TGTGCCAGCAGCCCCCCATTAAACTACGAGCAGTACTTC.

This clonotype has just a few counts. The gene calls are TRBV6-5 and TRBJ1-1, with no clear D. V was trimmed by 3 bases and J by 1 base, leaving 6 bases between them. The CDR3 sequence is 13 residues long. In germline, CDR1 is MNHEY, CDR2 SVGAGI. CDR3 protein: CASSYTENTEAFF. Written as DNA, the CDR3 is TGTGCCAGCAGTTATACGGAGAACACTGAAGCTTTCTTT.

This clonotype was seen ten or more times. The J gene is TRBJ2-3, the V gene TRBV4-2, with D tentatively TRBD1 or TRBD2 (7 bases each). The CDR3 runs 17 residues. CDR1 is LGHNA, CDR2 YNFKEQ, per germline. Trimming cost V 4 bases and J 2 bases, with 19 bases left between them. CDR3 loop: CASSLVPGGGTTDTQYF. The CDR3 bases are TGTGCCAGCAGCCTAGTTCCAGGGGGGGGAACCACAGATACGCAGTATTTT.

This clonotype has at least ten counts. The chain couples TRBV4-1 to TRBJ2-3, with D possibly TRBD2 on 6 matching bases. The CDR3 runs 17 residues. The germline gives CDR1 MGHRA, CDR2 YSYEKL. Deletions cut 0 bases from V and 4 bases from J, with 17 bases between. In DNA form, the CDR3 reads TGCGCCAGCAGCCAAGAACGGGACTCCGAGGTGTCAGATACGCAGTATTTT. Protein sequence: CASSQERDSEVSDTQYF.

Only a few counts were recorded for this clonotype. The chain joins TRBV7-9 to TRBJ2-7; D is perhaps TRBD2 (6 bases). Germline loops: CDR1 SEHNR, CDR2 FQNEAQ (reference sequence). V lost 10 bases and J lost 2, with 12 bases in between. The CDR3 contains 12 residues. The CDR3 sequence: CAISGDAYEQYF. The CDR3 bases are TGTGCCATCTCGGGGGACGCCTACGAGCAGTACTTC.

This clonotype was recorded a few times. The V gene is TRBV27, the J gene TRBJ2-7, with a tentative D call TRBD1 (6 bases). The V end was cut by 5 bases, the J end by 6 bases, with 11 bases between. The CDR3 is made up of 12 amino acids. Germline V gene lookup returns CDR1 MNHEY and CDR2 SMNVEV (reference sequence). The CDR3 here is CASSIQGLEQYF. CDR3 coding DNA: TGTGCCAGCAGTATCCAGGGGCTCGAGCAGTACTTC.

The chain employs TRBV19 and TRBJ2-7; TRBD2 aligns across 7 bases. Trimming removed 5 bases from V and 2 bases from J; junction bases left unmatched: 6. The germline V gene has CDR1 LNHDA and CDR2 SQIVND (reference sequence). The CDR3 covers 14 residues. The chain's CDR3 is CASSPARGTYEQYF. The CDR3 nucleotides read TGTGCCAGTAGTCCAGCGCGGGGGACCTACGAGCAGTACTTC.

This clonotype was observed at least ten times. The chain has TRBV6-2 or TRBV6-3 and TRBJ2-7; D is perhaps TRBD2 (5 bases). This CDR3 has 13 amino acids. V lost 5 bases to trimming and J lost 7 bases, with 15 bases between them. CDR1 is MNHEY and CDR2 is SVGEGT in the germline V gene. This CDR3 is CASSLGREGEQYF. CDR3 bases: TGTGCCAGCAGTCTCGGCCGGGAAGGGGAGCAGTACTTC.

Ten or more counts support this clonotype. The chain is built from TRBV29-1 and TRBJ2-7; no definite D call. The CDR3 covers 13 residues. The germline V gene encodes CDR1 SQVTM and CDR2 ANQGSEA. Trimming shortened V by 4 bases and J by 0 bases, and 10 bases separated the two germline ends. CDR3 amino acids: CSVVRSGSYEQYF. CDR3 bases: TGCAGCGTTGTCAGGTCGGGCTCCTACGAGCAGTACTTC.

This clonotype came up a few times. This sequence joins TRBV5-1 and TRBJ2-7; tentative D call: TRBD1 (5 bases). This CDR3 region has 16 residues. CDR1 and CDR2 (germline): SGHRS, YFSETQ. V was clipped by 1 base and J by 4 bases, with 18 bases between them. DNA for the CDR3: TGCGCCAGCAGCTTGACCCCTGGCCCAGGGATTTACGAGCAGTACTTC. Encoded protein: CASSLTPGPGIYEQYF.

This clonotype was counted many times. This chain uses TRBV29-1 with TRBJ2-1; the match to TRBD2 covers 14 bases. This CDR3 has 19 residues. J gave up 0 bases and V 3 bases, and 10 bases lay outside the gene matches. The germline CDR1 and CDR2 sequences are SQVTM and ANQGSEA. This CDR3 is CSVEGLAGEGGSSYNEQFF. CDR3 DNA sequence: TGCAGCGTTGAGGGACTAGCGGGAGAAGGGGGTAGCTCCTACAATGAGCAGTTCTTC.

This clonotype was seen at least ten times. The genes are TRBV5-5 and TRBJ2-7; the D call may be TRBD1 or TRBD2 (5 bases each). The germline V and J ends were trimmed by 1 base and 2 bases, with 10 bases remaining between them. The CDR3 is 14 residues long. In germline, CDR1 is SGHKS, CDR2 YYEKEE (reference sequence). DNA of the CDR3: TGTGCCAGCAGCTTGTGGGACGGCACCTACGAGCAGTACTTC. It specifies CASSLWDGTYEQYF.